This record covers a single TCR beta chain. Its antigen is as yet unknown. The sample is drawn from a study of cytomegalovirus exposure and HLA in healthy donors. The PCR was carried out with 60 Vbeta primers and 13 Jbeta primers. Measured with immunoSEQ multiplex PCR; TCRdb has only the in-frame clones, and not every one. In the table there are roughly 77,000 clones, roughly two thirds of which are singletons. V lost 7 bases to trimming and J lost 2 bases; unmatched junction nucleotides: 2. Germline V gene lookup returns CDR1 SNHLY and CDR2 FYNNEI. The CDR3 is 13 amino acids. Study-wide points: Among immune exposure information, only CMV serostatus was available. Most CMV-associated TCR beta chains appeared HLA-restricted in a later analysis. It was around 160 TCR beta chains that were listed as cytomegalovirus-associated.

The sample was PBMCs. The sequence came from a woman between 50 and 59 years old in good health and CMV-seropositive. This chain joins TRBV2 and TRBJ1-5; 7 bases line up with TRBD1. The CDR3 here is CASTGQRNQPQHF. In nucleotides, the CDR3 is TGTGCCAGCACGGGACAGCGCAATCAGCCCCAGCATTTT.